This T cell receptor (beta chain) appears in the sequencing data of a study of cytomegalovirus exposure and HLA in healthy donors. This clone was observed once. The antigen is unknown. Donors were ostensibly healthy at sampling, although undocumented immune exposures were probable. In the PCR, 60 Vbeta and 13 Jbeta primers were used. Only in-frame clones appear in the TCRdb table, and some are missing; sequencing was by immunoSEQ multiplex PCR. Of roughly 180,000 clones detected, around 84% appear once; the ten largest clones hold 1%. Broader study findings: TCR beta sequences reportedly predicted most subjects' HLA-A and HLA-B alleles accurately. In an earlier analysis, most TCR beta V segments were productive about 87% or about 30% of the time. DRB1 had the most TCR associations and HLA-C the fewest, a later analysis found, with rates varying by HLA locus.

The TCR was taken from a boy aged 2-15 years in good health and CMV-seronegative. Sequencing was performed on PBMCs.

CDR3 DNA: TGTGCCAGCAGCTTGGTGGGCCCGAACACCGGGGAGCTGTTTTTT. Translation gives CASSLVGPNTGELFF. The V gene is TRBV5-4, the J gene TRBJ2-2; D gene uncertain. Germline values: CDR1 SGHNT, CDR2 YYREEE (reference sequence). The V gene lost 0 bases and the J gene lost 0 bases, with 6 bases spanning the gap. This CDR3 is 15 amino acids long.